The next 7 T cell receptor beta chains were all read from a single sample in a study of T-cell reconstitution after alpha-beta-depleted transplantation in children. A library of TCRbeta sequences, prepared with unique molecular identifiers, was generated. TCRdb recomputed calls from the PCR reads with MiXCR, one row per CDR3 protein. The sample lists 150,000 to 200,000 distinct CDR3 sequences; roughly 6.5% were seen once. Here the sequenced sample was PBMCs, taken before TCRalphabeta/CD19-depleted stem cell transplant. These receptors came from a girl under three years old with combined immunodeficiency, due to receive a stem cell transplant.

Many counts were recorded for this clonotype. CDR3 sequence (DNA): TGTGCCAGCAGTTCGACAGGGGCCCTTACCTACGAGCAGTACTTC. Residues: CASSSTGALTYEQYF. This chain joins TRBV6-5 and TRBJ2-7, with 8 bases matching TRBD1. This CDR3 is built from 15 residues. Germline-derived CDR1 and CDR2 are MNHEY and SVGAGI. V was clipped by 4 bases and J by 2 bases; unmatched bases: 7.

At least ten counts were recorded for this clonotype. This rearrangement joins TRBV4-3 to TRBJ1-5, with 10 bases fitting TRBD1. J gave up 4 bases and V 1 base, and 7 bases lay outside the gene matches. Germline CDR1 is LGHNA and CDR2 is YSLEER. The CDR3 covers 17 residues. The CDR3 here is CASSQVRGQGMNQPQHF. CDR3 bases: TGCGCCAGCAGCCAAGTCCGGGGACAGGGGATGAATCAGCCCCAGCATTTT.

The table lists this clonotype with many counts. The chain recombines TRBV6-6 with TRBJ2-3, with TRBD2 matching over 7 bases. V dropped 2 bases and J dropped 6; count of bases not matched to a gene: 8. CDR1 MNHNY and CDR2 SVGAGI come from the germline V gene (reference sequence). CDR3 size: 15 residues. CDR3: CASSYVSSGYDTQYF. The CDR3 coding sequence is TGTGCCAGCAGTTACGTTTCTAGCGGATATGATACGCAGTATTTT.

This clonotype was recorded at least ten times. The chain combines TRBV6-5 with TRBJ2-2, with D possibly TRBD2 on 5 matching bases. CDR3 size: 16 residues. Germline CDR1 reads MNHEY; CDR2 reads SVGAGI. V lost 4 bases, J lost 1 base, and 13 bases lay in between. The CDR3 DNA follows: TGTGCCAGCAGTTTGCGTGGAGCGGTGAACACCGGGGAGCTGTTTTTT. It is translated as CASSLRGAVNTGELFF.

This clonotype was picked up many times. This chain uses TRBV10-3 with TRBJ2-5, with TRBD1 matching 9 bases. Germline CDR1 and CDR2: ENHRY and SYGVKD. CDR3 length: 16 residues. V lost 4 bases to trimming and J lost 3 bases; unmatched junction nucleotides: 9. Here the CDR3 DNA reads TGTGCCATCAGTGCAAGCCCGGGACAGGGCAAAGAGACCCAGTACTTC. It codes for CAISASPGQGKETQYF.

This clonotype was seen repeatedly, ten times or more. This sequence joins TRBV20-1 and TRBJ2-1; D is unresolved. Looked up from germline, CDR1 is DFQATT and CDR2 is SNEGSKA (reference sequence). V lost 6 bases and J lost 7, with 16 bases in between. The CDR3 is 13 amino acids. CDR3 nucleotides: TGCAGTGCCCCACTCCTGGAACAGAATGAGCAGTTCTTC. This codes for CSAPLLEQNEQFF.

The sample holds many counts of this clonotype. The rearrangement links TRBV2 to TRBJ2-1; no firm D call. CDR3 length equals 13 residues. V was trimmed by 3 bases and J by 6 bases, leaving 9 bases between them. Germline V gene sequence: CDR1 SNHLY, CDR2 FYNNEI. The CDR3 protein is CASSEGRRNEQFF. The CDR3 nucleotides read TGTGCCAGCAGTGAGGGTAGGCGCAATGAGCAGTTCTTC.